This record looks at one T cell receptor beta chain sequence and its context. Time point denoted: baseline, week 1 (first vaccination visit). Treatment noted: pre-vaccination baseline after standard-of-care therapy. Newly diagnosed WHO grade 3 or 4 IDH1-mutant, ATRX-lost astrocytomas were identified in the donors. The record originates from a study of a mutant IDH1 vaccine in newly diagnosed glioma. TCRdb's copy holds only in-frame clones and misses some; the assay was immunoSEQ multiplex PCR. The table shows approximately 20,000 clones, with approximately 86% occurring only once. The CDR3 is 13 residues long. Trimming left V 6 bases short and J 2 bases short, with 12 bases between. Per the germline V gene, CDR1 is SQVTM and CDR2 is ANQGSEA.

This TCR derives from a man aged 40-50 years with glioma. Sequenced here: PBMCs, sampled from a glioma patient treated with radiotherapy, temozolomide or both. This rearrangement joins TRBV29-1 to TRBJ2-3; possible D gene TRBD1, 6 bases. Here the CDR3 DNA reads TGCAGCGTATCCTGGGACACCACAGATACGCAGTATTTT. Protein: CSVSWDTTDTQYF.